This TCR beta chain was sequenced during a study of cytomegalovirus exposure and HLA in healthy donors. Findings and limits, study-wide: With DRB1 most and HLA-C fewest, TCR association rates differed between HLA loci in a later analysis.

Researchers ran the PCR with 60 Vbeta and 13 Jbeta primers. Profiled with immunoSEQ multiplex PCR; TCRdb holds only in-frame clones, not every one. The sample has 130,000 or so clones, over 70% seen once. On this clone itself: Its target is not known.

CDR1 and CDR2 (germline): SEHNR, FQNEAQ (reference sequence). The V end lost 5 bases, the J end lost 3 bases, and 15 bases lay between the germline ends. The CDR3 covers 15 residues. This receptor was taken from a middle-aged woman in good health and CMV-seropositive. The gene calls are TRBV7-9 and TRBJ2-3; TRBD2 might be the D (6 bases). The sequenced sample consisted of PBMCs. In DNA form, the CDR3 reads TGTGCCAGCAGCCCTCACAGGCGGGGAACAGATACGCAGTATTTT. This translates into CASSPHRRGTDTQYF.